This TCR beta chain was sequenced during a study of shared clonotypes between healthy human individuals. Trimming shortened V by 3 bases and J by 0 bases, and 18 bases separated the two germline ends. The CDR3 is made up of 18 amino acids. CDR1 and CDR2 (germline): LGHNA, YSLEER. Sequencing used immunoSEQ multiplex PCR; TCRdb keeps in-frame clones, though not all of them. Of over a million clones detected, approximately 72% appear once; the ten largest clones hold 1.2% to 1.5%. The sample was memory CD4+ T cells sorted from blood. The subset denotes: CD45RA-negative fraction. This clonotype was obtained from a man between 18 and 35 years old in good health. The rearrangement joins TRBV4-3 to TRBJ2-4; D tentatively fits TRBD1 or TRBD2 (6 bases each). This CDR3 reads CASSQTYWGALAKNIQYF. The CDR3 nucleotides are TGCGCCAGCAGCCAGACCTACTGGGGGGCCCTAGCCAAAAACATTCAGTACTTC.